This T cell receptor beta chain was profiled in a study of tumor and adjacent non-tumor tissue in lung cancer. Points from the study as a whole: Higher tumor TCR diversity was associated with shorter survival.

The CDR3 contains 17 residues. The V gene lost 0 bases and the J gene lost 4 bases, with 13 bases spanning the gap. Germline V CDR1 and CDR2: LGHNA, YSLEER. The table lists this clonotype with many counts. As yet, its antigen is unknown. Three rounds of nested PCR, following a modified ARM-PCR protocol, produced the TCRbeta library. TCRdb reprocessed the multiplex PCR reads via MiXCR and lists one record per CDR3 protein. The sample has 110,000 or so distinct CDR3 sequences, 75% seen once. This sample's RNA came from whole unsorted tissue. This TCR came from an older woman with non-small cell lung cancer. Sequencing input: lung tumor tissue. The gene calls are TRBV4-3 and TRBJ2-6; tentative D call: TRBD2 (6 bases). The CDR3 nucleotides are TGCGCCAGCAGCCAAGATCGGGCGGGAACCGGGGCCAACGTCCTGACTTTC. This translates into CASSQDRAGTGANVLTF.